Each of the 27 T cell receptor beta chains below was sequenced from the same sample in a study of Graves' ophthalmopathy and Graves' hyperthyroidism (dated by TCRdb to the late 2010s). Sequencing took place on an Illumina HiSeq 2000. TCR beta CDR3 regions were amplified from RNA transcripts for repertoire sequencing. The first round of RT-PCR was done with HTBI primers and the Qiagen OneStep RT-PCR kit, and was followed by a second round of multiplex PCR, then size selection and purification. The public reads were reanalyzed by TCRdb: fastp trimming at Q25, MiXCR alignment, in-frame beta chains only. Every CDR3 protein is listed once, alongside the most common genes and DNA of its rows. The sample table lists a few hundred thousand distinct CDR3 sequences, approximately 17% of them with a count of one. Clones ranked in the top ten supply 2.4% of the sample. The sequenced material came from peripheral blood. The receptor source for this set is an adult woman with stable Graves' hyperthyroidism.

This clonotype was recorded many times. The gene calls are TRBV6-2 or TRBV6-3 and TRBJ2-2; 11 nucleotides match TRBD2. The germline V gene encodes CDR1 MNHEY and CDR2 SVGEGT. The CDR3 has 15 residues. The junction had 7 bases not matched to a gene; V was cut back by 7 bases and J by 6 bases. The CDR3 bases are TGTGCCAGCAAACAACTAGCGGGAGTTGCCGGGGAGCTGTTTTTT. Protein sequence: CASKQLAGVAGELFF.

The chain carries TRBV28 and TRBJ1-6; 7 bases are shared with TRBD1. Germline loops: CDR1 MDHEN, CDR2 SYDVKM. V gave up 4 bases and J gave up 7 bases; unmatched junction bases: 4. The CDR3 length is 14 residues. CDR3: CASSSQGMNSPLHF. For the CDR3, the DNA is TGTGCCAGCAGTTCACAGGGGATGAATTCACCCCTCCACTTT.

This clonotype was observed at least ten times. Here the CDR3 reads CASSLSRKFYYEQYF. The CDR3 DNA reads as TGTGCCAGCAGTTTAAGTCGGAAATTCTACTACGAGCAGTACTTC. This rearrangement joins TRBV27 to TRBJ2-7, with no clear D. V dropped 2 bases and J dropped 3 bases, with 14 bases sitting between them. The CDR3 covers 15 residues. Germline values: CDR1 MNHEY, CDR2 SMNVEV (reference sequence).

This clonotype was detected many times. This chain joins TRBV12-3 or TRBV12-4 and TRBJ2-5; D remains unclear. The CDR3 length is 12 residues. The germline V and J ends were trimmed by 4 bases and 5 bases, with 8 bases remaining between them. CDR3 protein: CASSYGSETQYF. CDR3 nucleotide sequence: TGTGCCAGCAGTTACGGGTCGGAGACCCAGTACTTC.

This clonotype was seen at least ten times. The V gene is TRBV20-1, the J gene TRBJ2-6; D possibly corresponds to TRBD2 (6 bases). V lost 1 base, J lost 0 bases, and 16 bases lay in between. Germline CDR1 and CDR2: DFQATT and SNEGSKA (reference sequence). This CDR3 contains 18 residues. CDR3 amino acids: CSARASPGLRSGANVLTF. CDR3 nucleotides: TGCAGTGCTAGAGCCTCTCCGGGACTCCGCTCTGGGGCCAACGTCCTGACTTTC.

This clonotype was detected ten times or more. This sequence joins TRBV5-1 and TRBJ2-5; unclear D gene. Germline CDR1 is SGHRS and CDR2 is YFSETQ. The CDR3 runs 12 residues. Trimming pared 3 bases from V and 5 bases from J, leaving 8 bases between. The CDR3 loop reads CASSWERETQYF. CDR3 nucleotide sequence: TGCGCCAGCAGCTGGGAACGGGAGACCCAGTACTTC.

The table lists this clonotype with many counts. The rearrangement links TRBV20-1 to TRBJ1-1, with no clear D. Germline assignment: CDR1 DFQATT and CDR2 SNEGSKA (reference sequence). Trimming left V 6 bases short and J 3 bases short, with 11 bases between. The CDR3 extends over 12 amino acids. The CDR3 region is CSAEGWDTEAFF. The CDR3 DNA is TGCAGTGCGGAGGGTTGGGACACTGAAGCTTTCTTT.

This clonotype occurred many times. The chain has TRBV7-3 and TRBJ2-7, with no clear D. Germline CDR1 and CDR2: SGHTA and FQGTGA. There are 13 residues in the CDR3. Between the trimmed V and J ends, which lost 3 bases and 7 bases, there was a span of 13 bases. The CDR3 nucleotides are TGTGCCAGCAGCTTGTCCCCCGCCAGTGAGCAGTACTTC. Translated: CASSLSPASEQYF.

The chain uses TRBV27 and TRBJ1-6; D might be TRBD1 (5 bases). Trimming shortened V by 0 bases and J by 4 bases, and 10 bases separated the two germline ends. The length of the CDR3 is 16 residues. Per germline, CDR1 MNHEY and CDR2 SMNVEV (reference sequence). The CDR3, as DNA: TGTGCCAGCAGTTTATCGGCCGGACAATATAATTCACCCCTCCACTTT. Translated, it gives CASSLSAGQYNSPLHF.

There are many counts of this clonotype. The chain is built from TRBV6-2 or TRBV6-3 and TRBJ1-5; D is unclear. Germline V gene lookup returns CDR1 MNHEY and CDR2 SVGEGT. This CDR3 is 14 amino acids long. Trimming pared 6 bases from V and 2 bases from J, leaving 11 bases between. CDR3 nucleotide sequence: TGTGCCAGCAGCTCTCCCCCTGGCAATCAGCCCCAGCATTTT. Amino acid sequence: CASSSPPGNQPQHF.

The rearrangement joins TRBV4-2 to TRBJ2-2; D is unclear. V lost 0 bases to trimming and J lost 4 bases, with 9 bases between them. Germline lookup yields CDR1 LGHNA and CDR2 YNFKEQ. CDR3 length: 15 amino acids. This chain's CDR3 is CASSQDLEPTGELFF. The CDR3 DNA is TGTGCCAGCAGCCAAGATCTGGAACCCACCGGGGAGCTGTTTTTT.

Comments on this clonotype: This could be a read error, since a much larger clone is one nucleotide away. The chain joins TRBV6-1 to TRBJ2-7; D gene unclear. The ends were cut back, 3 bases at V and 5 bases at J, with 11 bases in the middle. The CDR3 loop spans 13 amino acids. The V gene's germline CDR1 is MNHNS and CDR2 SASEGT. Here the CDR3 reads CASSDPASHEQYF. CDR3 nucleotides: TGTGCCAGCAGTGACCCGGCCAGCCACGAGCAGTACTTC.

This clonotype was seen at least ten times. The chain employs TRBV30 and TRBJ2-5; 12 bases agree with TRBD2. Germline CDR1 GTSNPN, CDR2 SVGIG (reference sequence). With V trimmed by 0 bases and J by 5 bases, 16 bases remained unmatched. The CDR3 has 19 amino acids. DNA for the CDR3: TGTGCCTGGAGTGTACGTTGGCTAGCGGGAGGGCCGGGATTGGAGACCCAGTACTTC. Its translation is CAWSVRWLAGGPGLETQYF. Supplemented by reference TRBV30 and TRBJ2-5, the full variable domain reads SQTIHQWPATLVQPVGSPLSLECTVEGTSNPNLYWYRQAAGRGLQLLFYSVGIGQISSEVPQNLSASRPQDRQFILSSKKLLLSDSGFYLCAWSVRWLAGGPGLETQYFGPGTRLLVL.

This clonotype was found many times. The rearrangement joins TRBV11-2 to TRBJ2-7, with TRBD2 matching over 9 bases. CDR1 is SGHAT, CDR2 FQNNGV, per germline. J was trimmed by 0 bases and V by 6 bases; bases with no gene match: 9. CDR3 length equals 16 residues. In DNA form, the CDR3 reads TGTGCCAGCAGGTCTCCTAGCGGGGCCAGCTCCTACGAGCAGTACTTC. As protein: CASRSPSGASSYEQYF.

This clonotype was seen repeatedly, ten times or more. This sequence joins TRBV20-1 and TRBJ2-5, with 7 bases that match TRBD1. The CDR3 totals 15 residues. Unmatched junction bases numbered 7, after V lost 1 base and J lost 2 bases. Germline CDR1 and CDR2: DFQATT and SNEGSKA (reference sequence). CDR3 nucleotide sequence: TGCAGTGCTAGAGGGGGGACAGAGGCGCAAGAGACCCAGTACTTC. It yields the protein CSARGGTEAQETQYF.

This clonotype showed up many times. The chain combines TRBV12-3 or TRBV12-4 with TRBJ2-2; the D is unclear. V was trimmed by 6 bases and J by 6 bases, leaving 14 bases between them. The CDR3 has 14 residues. CDR3 loop: CASSRQAGAGELFF. The CDR3 DNA reads as TGTGCCAGCAGCCGTCAGGCTGGGGCCGGGGAGCTGTTTTTT.

This clonotype was seen more than once but under ten times. V gene TRBV3-1 combines with J gene TRBJ2-1; D is unresolved. V lost 0 bases and J 6 bases, leaving 6 bases between the germline ends. The CDR3 runs 13 residues. CDR1 is LGHDT, CDR2 YNNKEL, per germline (reference sequence). The chain's CDR3 is CASSQDWTNEQFF. The DNA of the CDR3 is TGTGCCAGCAGCCAAGATTGGACCAATGAGCAGTTCTTC.

This clonotype showed up many times. V usage is TRBV27 and J usage is TRBJ2-7, with 9 bases identical to TRBD2. V lost 5 bases and J lost 6; bases outside the gene matches: 14. The CDR3 runs to 16 residues. CDR1 is MNHEY, CDR2 SMNVEV, per germline (reference sequence). The CDR3 sequence: CASSPTSAGGPTEQYF. The CDR3 bases are TGTGCCAGCAGTCCGACTTCCGCGGGAGGGCCAACCGAGCAGTACTTC.

Comment on this clonotype: The junction differs from germline at one of its ends, possibly a read error. The V call is TRBV29-1, the J call TRBJ1-2; D is ambiguous. The CDR3 is 11 amino acids. Germline assignment: CDR1 SQVTM and CDR2 ANQGSEA. The CDR3 DNA is TGCAGCGTTGTGTGGGTCCATGGTTACACCTTC. Translated: CSVVWVHGYTF.

There are many counts of this clonotype. The junction departs from germline at one end; a sequencing error may be responsible. This chain joins TRBV5-1 and TRBJ2-7, with D possibly being TRBD2 (6 bases). CDR1 SGHRS and CDR2 YFSETQ come from the germline V gene. The CDR3 sequence is 14 residues long. This chain's CDR3 is CASSSTRGGDGRHF. DNA of the CDR3: TGCGCCAGCAGCTCCACCCGGGGCGGGGACGGCCGGCACTTC.

At least ten counts were recorded for this clonotype. This rearrangement joins TRBV12-3 or TRBV12-4 to TRBJ2-5; tentative D call: TRBD1 (6 bases). This CDR3 has 17 residues. The V gene lost 3 bases and the J gene lost 3 bases, with 20 bases spanning the gap. Here the CDR3 DNA reads TGTGCCAGCAGTTTCCTAAGTTACGGGACACCTAAAGAGACCCAGTACTTC. This translates into CASSFLSYGTPKETQYF.

This clonotype was seen repeatedly, ten times or more. V is TRBV28 and J is TRBJ1-3, with TRBD1 as a possible D gene (5 bases). This CDR3 is 14 amino acids long. Trimming stripped 6 bases from V and 0 bases from J, with 9 bases between. Germline V gene sequence: CDR1 MDHEN, CDR2 SYDVKM. The CDR3 nucleotides are TGTGCCAGCAGCGAGGGGTTCTCTGGAAACACCATATATTTT. It translates to CASSEGFSGNTIYF.

This clonotype was seen more than once but under ten times. The V gene is TRBV7-9, the J gene TRBJ1-1; possibly TRBD1 for D (5 bases). Between the trimmed V and J ends, which lost 7 bases and 5 bases, there was a span of 17 bases. Germline CDR1 and CDR2: SEHNR and FQNEAQ (reference sequence). The CDR3 spans 14 residues. CDR3 bases: TGTGCCAGCAATGGTAAGGGGCACAGGACTGAAGCTTTCTTT. Its protein product is CASNGKGHRTEAFF. Combining the CDR3 with reference TRBV7-9 and TRBJ1-1 gives the whole variable domain DTGVSQNPRHKITKRGQNVTFRCDPISEHNRLYWYRQTLGQGPEFLTYFQNEAQLEKSRLLSDRFSAERPKGSFSTLEIQRTEQGDSAMYLCASNGKGHRTEAFFGQGTRLTVV.

Of note for this clonotype: A read error may produce the germline difference seen at one junction end. The chain is built from TRBV19 and TRBJ2-5; a weak D match, TRBD1 (5 bases). The germline V gene has CDR1 LNHDA and CDR2 SQIVND (reference sequence). The CDR3 sequence is 12 residues long. Written as DNA, the CDR3 is TGCGCCAGCAGCCAAGGGGTCGGGACCCAGTACTTC. Protein: CASSQGVGTQYF.

This clonotype was seen many times. The chain has TRBV20-1 and TRBJ2-7; D might be TRBD2 (6 bases). Germline-derived CDR1 and CDR2 are DFQATT and SNEGSKA (reference sequence). This CDR3 comprises 14 residues. The V end lost 0 bases, the J end lost 2 bases, and 11 bases lay between the germline ends. CDR3 sequence: CSARDGAGPYEQYF. In DNA form, the CDR3 reads TGCAGTGCTAGAGATGGCGCGGGACCCTACGAGCAGTACTTC.

This clonotype appeared once. Given a much more abundant clone one base away, this may be a read error. This chain joins TRBV12-3 or TRBV12-4 and TRBJ1-5, with D possibly TRBD1 on 5 matching bases. There are 15 residues in the CDR3. The V gene lost 7 bases and the J gene lost 3 bases, with 16 bases spanning the gap. CDR3 coding DNA: TGTGCCAGCACTCTTAACTCGGGGGTCAATCAGCCCCAGCATTTT. The encoded protein is CASTLNSGVNQPQHF.

This clonotype was counted only a few times. The CDR3 reads CASSSTDRQETQYF. The DNA for the CDR3 is TGTGCCAGCAGTTCAACGGATAGACAAGAGACCCAGTACTTC. This chain uses TRBV12-3 or TRBV12-4 with TRBJ2-5; D not certain. Trimming cost V 4 bases and J 2 bases, with 11 bases left between them. The CDR3 covers 14 residues.